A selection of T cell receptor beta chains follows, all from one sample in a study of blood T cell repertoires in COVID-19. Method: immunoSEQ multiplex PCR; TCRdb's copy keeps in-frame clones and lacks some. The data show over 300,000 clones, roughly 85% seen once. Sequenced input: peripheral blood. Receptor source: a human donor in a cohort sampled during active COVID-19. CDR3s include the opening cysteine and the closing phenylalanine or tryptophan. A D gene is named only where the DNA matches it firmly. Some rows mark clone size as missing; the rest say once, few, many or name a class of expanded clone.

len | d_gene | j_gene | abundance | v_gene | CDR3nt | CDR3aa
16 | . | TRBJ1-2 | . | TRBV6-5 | TGTGCCAGCAGTTACTCGATGTCGGTAGCTAACTATGGCTACACCTTC | CASSYSMSVANYGYTF
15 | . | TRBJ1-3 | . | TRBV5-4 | TGTGCCAGCAGCCGCGACAGAGCTTCTGGAAACACCATATATTTT | CASSRDRASGNTIYF
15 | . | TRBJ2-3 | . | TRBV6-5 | TGTGCCAGCAGCGCGCGTAGCGCTAGCACAGATACGCAGTATTTT | CASSARSASTDTQYF
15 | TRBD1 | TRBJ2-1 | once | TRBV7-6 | TGTGCCAGCAGCCCGGGACAGGCGGGCACCAATGAGCAGTTCTTC | CASSPGQAGTNEQFF
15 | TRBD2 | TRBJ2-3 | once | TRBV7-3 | TGTGCCAGCAGCTTAGCAGCGGGGCTGGCAGATACGCAGTATTTT | CASSLAAGLADTQYF
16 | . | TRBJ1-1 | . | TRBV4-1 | TGCGCCAGCAGCCAAGATGAACGGGATCAGGACACTGAAGCTTTCTTT | CASSQDERDQDTEAFF
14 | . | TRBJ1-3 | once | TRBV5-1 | TGCGCCAGCAGCTTACTAGGGTCCCGAAACACCATATATTTT | CASSLLGSRNTIYF
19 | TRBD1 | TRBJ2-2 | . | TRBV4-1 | TGCGCCAGCAGCCAAGTTGTTTCCCGGACAGGGGAAAACACCGGGGAGCTGTTTTTT | CASSQVVSRTGENTGELFF
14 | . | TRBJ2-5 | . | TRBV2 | TGTGCCAGCAGTGAAGATGGCCACCAAGAGACCCAGTACTTC | CASSEDGHQETQYF
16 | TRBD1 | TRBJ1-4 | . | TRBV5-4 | TGTGCCAGCAGCTATAGACAGGGTGGAACTAATGAAAAACTGTTTTTT | CASSYRQGGTNEKLFF
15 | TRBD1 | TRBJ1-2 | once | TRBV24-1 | TGTGCCACCAGTGACGGGACAGGACCGACCTATGGCTACACCTTC | CATSDGTGPTYGYTF
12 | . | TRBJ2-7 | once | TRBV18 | TGTGCCAGCTCACCTCAAACCTACGAGCAGTACTTC | CASSPQTYEQYF
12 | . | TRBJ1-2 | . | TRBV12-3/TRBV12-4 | TGTGCCAGCAGTCCCGGTGACTATGGCTACACCTTC | CASSPGDYGYTF
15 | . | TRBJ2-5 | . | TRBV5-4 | TGTGCCAGCAGCGTAGGGGGTAGTGAAGGGGAGACCCAGTACTTC | CASSVGGSEGETQYF
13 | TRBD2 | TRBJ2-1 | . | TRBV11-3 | TGTGCCAGCTCCGGGACTAGCAACAATGAGCAGTTCTTC | CASSGTSNNEQFF
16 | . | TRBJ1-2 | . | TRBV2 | TGTGCCAGCAAAGTCCGCAGGGGCCCAGCTAACTATGGCTACACCTTC | CASKVRRGPANYGYTF
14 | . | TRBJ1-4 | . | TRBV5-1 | TGCGCCAGCAGCCCCAGTGGTTCCAATGAAAAACTGTTTTTT | CASSPSGSNEKLFF
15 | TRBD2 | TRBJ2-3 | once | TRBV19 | TGTGCCAGTATCGGACGTAGCGGGGAGCCAGATACGCAGTATTTT | CASIGRSGEPDTQYF
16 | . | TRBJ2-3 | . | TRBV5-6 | TGTGCCAGCAGCTTGGACAGAAGGACTAACACAGATACGCAGTATTTT | CASSLDRRTNTDTQYF
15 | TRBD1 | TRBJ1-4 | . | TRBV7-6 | TGTGCCAGCAGCCGGCGACAGGGGGCGCGTGAAAAACTGTTTTTT | CASSRRQGAREKLFF
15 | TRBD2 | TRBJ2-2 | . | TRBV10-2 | TGCGCCAGCAGTGTAGCGGGGGGGAACACCGGGGAGCTGTTTTTT | CASSVAGGNTGELFF
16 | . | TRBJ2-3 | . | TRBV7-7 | TGTGCCAGCAGCCCCAAACCCGGGGCGGGGAGTGGTACGCAGTATTTT | CASSPKPGAGSGTQYF
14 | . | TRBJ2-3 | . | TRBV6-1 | TGTGCCAGCAGTGACCTACAGGGCTCAGATACGCAGTATTTT | CASSDLQGSDTQYF